Below, one TCR beta chain is given with its context. Its specificity is unknown. V was shortened by 3 bases and J by 6 bases, with 8 bases between the two germline ends. CDR1 and CDR2 from the germline V gene are SGHAT and FQNNGV. The CDR3 contains 12 residues. This specimen belongs to a study of T cell repertoires in cytomegalovirus infection. A single record per CDR3 protein comes from TCRdb applying MiXCR to the reads. The repertoire includes some 480,000 distinct CDR3 sequences, 30% to 35% of them detected once, and 17% sits in the top ten. The sample consisted of cultured PBMCs, taken from culture after CMV antigen stimulation. The chain couples TRBV11-2 to TRBJ1-1, with unresolved D. This clonotype was obtained from a human donor in good health (CMV status not recorded). Some clones in this sample may be carry-over from other donors' samples. The CDR3 DNA sequence: TGTGCCAGCAGCTTTTTATCAGCTGAAGCTTTCTTT. Translation: CASSFLSAEAFF.